A single sample gave rise to the 2 T cell receptor beta chains below, sequenced in a study of blood T cells in healthy people across ages. Alongside a J-beta primer mix, a sample-barcoded 5' primer served in a second PCR lasting about 7 to 12 cycles. TCRdb re-called the 5' RACE reads through MiXCR, storing one row per CDR3 protein. The data contain around 1,500,000 distinct CDR3 sequences, approximately 38% of them singletons. The sequenced material came from blood. The origin of the receptors is a woman between 18 and 29 years old in good health.

This clonotype was counted a few times. V gene TRBV7-2 combines with J gene TRBJ1-6, with 10 bases identical to TRBD1. CDR1 and CDR2 from the germline V gene are SGHTA and FQGNSA. V trimming: 0 bases; J trimming: 7 bases; junction bases outside the gene matches: 3. The CDR3 is 16 amino acids. As DNA, the CDR3 is TGTGCCAGCAGCTTAGCGACAGGGGGCAAGAATTCACCCCTCCACTTT. This translates into CASSLATGGKNSPLHF.

The V call is TRBV7-8, the J call TRBJ2-7; TRBD1 matches at 10 bases. The ends lost 3 bases at V and 6 bases at J; junction bases unmatched: 11. The CDR3 spans 16 residues. The germline V gene has CDR1 SGHVS and CDR2 FQNEAQ. This CDR3 is CASSLNTGQGKVEQYF. In DNA, the CDR3 is TGTGCCAGCAGCTTGAATACGGGACAGGGGAAAGTCGAGCAGTACTTC.